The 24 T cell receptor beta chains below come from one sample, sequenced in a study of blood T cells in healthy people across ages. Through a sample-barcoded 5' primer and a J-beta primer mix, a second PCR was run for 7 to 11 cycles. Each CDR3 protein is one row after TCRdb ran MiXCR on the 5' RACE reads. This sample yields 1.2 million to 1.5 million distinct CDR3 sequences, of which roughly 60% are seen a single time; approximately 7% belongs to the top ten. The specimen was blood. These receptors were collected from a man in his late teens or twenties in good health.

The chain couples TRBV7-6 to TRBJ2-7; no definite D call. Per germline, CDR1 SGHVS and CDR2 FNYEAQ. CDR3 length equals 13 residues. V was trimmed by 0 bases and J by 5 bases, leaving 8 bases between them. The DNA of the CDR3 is TGTGCCAGCAGCTTAGCTTCAGGTCACGAGCAGTACTTC. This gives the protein CASSLASGHEQYF.

CDR3 DNA: TGTGCCAGCATACCTTCCGGGACAGGGTTATACGAGCAGTACTTC. Its translation is CASIPSGTGLYEQYF. The rearrangement joins TRBV28 to TRBJ2-7, with 9 bases lining up with TRBD1. Germline CDR1 reads MDHEN; CDR2 reads SYDVKM. V lost 7 bases, J lost 4 bases, and 11 bases stayed unmatched. The CDR3 runs 15 residues.

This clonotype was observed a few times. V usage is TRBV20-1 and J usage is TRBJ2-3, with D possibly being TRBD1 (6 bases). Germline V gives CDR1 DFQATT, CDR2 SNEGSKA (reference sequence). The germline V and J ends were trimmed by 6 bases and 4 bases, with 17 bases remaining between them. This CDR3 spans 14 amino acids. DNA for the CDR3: TGCAGTGCGCAAGAGACAGGCCCCCCAGATACGCAGTATTTT. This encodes CSAQETGPPDTQYF.

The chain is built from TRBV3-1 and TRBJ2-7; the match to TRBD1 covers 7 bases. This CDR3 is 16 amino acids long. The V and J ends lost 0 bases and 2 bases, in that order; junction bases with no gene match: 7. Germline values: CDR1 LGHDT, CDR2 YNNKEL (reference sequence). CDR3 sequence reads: CASSQESWTGAYEQYF. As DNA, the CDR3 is TGTGCCAGCAGCCAAGAGTCGTGGACAGGAGCCTACGAGCAGTACTTC.

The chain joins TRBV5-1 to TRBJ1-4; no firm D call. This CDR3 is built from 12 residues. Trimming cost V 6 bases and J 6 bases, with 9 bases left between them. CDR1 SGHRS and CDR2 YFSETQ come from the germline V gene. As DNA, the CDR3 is TGCGCCAGCACCGAACCGGATGAAAAACTGTTTTTT. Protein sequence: CASTEPDEKLFF.

The CDR3 bases are TGTGCCAGCAGTCAAACCGGGACGGTCTTGTACGAGCAGTACTTC. The encoded protein is CASSQTGTVLYEQYF. This chain uses TRBV6-6 with TRBJ2-5; D possibly matches TRBD1 or TRBD2 (5 bases each). The J call may be incorrect, as the DNA end agrees better with TRBJ2-7. This CDR3 comprises 15 residues. Looked up from germline, CDR1 is MNHNY and CDR2 is SVGAGI (reference sequence).

The CDR3 region is CASSFELAGVKPYEQYF. The CDR3 bases are TGTGCCAGCAGTTTCGAACTAGCGGGAGTTAAGCCCTACGAGCAGTACTTC. The chain uses TRBV28 and TRBJ2-7; 11 bases are shared with TRBD2. CDR3 size: 17 residues. Germline CDR1 MDHEN, CDR2 SYDVKM. V dropped 3 bases and J dropped 2; count of bases not matched to a gene: 9.

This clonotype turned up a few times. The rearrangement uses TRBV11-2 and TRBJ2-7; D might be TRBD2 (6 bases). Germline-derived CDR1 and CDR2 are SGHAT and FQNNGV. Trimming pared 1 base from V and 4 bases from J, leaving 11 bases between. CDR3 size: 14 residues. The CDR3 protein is CASSLGLAVYEQYF. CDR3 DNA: TGTGCCAGCAGCTTAGGGTTAGCGGTTTACGAGCAGTACTTC.

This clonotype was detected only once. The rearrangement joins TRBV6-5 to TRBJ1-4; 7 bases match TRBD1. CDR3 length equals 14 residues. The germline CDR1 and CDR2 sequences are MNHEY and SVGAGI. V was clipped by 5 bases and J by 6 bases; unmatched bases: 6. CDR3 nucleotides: TGTGCCAGCAGTGAACAGGGGAGTTATGAAAAACTGTTTTTT. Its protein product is CASSEQGSYEKLFF.

This chain's CDR3 is CASSLDAVNTEAFF. In nucleotides, the CDR3 is TGTGCCAGCAGCCTCGACGCAGTGAACACTGAAGCTTTCTTT. The chain has TRBV7-2 and TRBJ1-1; D is uncertain. The V end was cut by 5 bases, the J end by 0 bases, with 10 bases between. CDR1 and CDR2 (germline): SGHTA, FQGNSA. This CDR3 region has 14 residues.

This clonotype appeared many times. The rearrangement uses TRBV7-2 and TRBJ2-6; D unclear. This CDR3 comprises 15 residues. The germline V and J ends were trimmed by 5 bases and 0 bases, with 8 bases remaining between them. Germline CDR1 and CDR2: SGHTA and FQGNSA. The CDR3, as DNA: TGTGCCAGCAGCCTCGGACCCTCTGGGGCCAACGTCCTGACTTTC. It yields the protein CASSLGPSGANVLTF.

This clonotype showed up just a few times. CDR3 residues: CASSLGMLNEKLFF. CDR3 bases: TGTGCCAGCAGTTTAGGGATGCTTAATGAAAAACTGTTTTTT. This chain joins TRBV6-6 and TRBJ1-4; no firm D call. The CDR3 is 14 residues long. From germline, CDR1 is MNHNY and CDR2 SVGAGI (reference sequence). Trimming pared 4 bases from V and 4 bases from J, leaving 10 bases between.

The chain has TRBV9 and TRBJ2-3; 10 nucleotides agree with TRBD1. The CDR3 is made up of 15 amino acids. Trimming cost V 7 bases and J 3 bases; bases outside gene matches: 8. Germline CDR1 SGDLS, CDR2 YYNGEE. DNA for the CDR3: TGTGCCAGCTCGGTCGGGACAGGGGTGACAGATACGCAGTATTTT. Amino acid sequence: CASSVGTGVTDTQYF.

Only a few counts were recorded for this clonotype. The CDR3 DNA follows: TGTGCCAGCAGCGTGGGGGGTTCCAATCAGCCCCAGCATTTT. Translation: CASSVGGSNQPQHF. This chain links TRBV9 with TRBJ1-5, with D possibly TRBD1 on 5 matching bases. The V and J ends lost 2 bases and 3 bases respectively, with 9 bases between them. Germline loops: CDR1 SGDLS, CDR2 YYNGEE. The CDR3 is 14 residues long.

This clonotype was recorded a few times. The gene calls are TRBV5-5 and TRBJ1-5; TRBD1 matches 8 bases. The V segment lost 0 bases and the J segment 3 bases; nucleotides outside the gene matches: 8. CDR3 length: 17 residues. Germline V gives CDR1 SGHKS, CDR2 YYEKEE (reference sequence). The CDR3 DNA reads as TGTGCCAGCAGCTTGGCTACCTGGACAGGGCACAATCAGCCCCAGCATTTT. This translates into CASSLATWTGHNQPQHF.

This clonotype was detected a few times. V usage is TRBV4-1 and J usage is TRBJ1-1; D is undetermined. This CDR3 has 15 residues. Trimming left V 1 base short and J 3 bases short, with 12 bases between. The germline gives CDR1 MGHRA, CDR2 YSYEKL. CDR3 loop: CASSQGVLTHTEAFF. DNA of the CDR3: TGCGCCAGCAGCCAAGGGGTACTGACTCACACTGAAGCTTTCTTT.

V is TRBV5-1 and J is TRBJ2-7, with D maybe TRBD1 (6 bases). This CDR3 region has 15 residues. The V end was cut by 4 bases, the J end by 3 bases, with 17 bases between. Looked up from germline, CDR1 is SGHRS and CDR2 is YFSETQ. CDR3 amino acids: CASSGGQNYGYEQYF. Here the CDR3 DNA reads TGCGCCAGCAGCGGAGGACAGAATTACGGCTACGAGCAGTACTTC.

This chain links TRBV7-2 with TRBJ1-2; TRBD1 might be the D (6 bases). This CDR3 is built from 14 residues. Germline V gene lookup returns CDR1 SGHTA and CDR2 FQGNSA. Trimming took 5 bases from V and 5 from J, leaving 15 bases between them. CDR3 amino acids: CASSRPGHEYGYTF. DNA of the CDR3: TGTGCCAGCAGCCGACCGGGACACGAGTATGGCTACACCTTC.

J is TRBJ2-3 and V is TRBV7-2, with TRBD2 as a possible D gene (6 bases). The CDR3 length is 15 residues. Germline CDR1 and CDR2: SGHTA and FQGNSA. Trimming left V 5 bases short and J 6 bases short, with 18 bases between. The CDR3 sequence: CASSLMGREGDTQYF. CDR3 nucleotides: TGTGCCAGCAGCCTAATGGGGCGGGAAGGCGATACGCAGTATTTT.

CDR3 region: CASTFGDGYTF. Here the CDR3 DNA reads TGTGCCAGCACTTTCGGGGACGGCTACACCTTC. The chain joins TRBV2 to TRBJ1-2; TRBD1 is a possible D gene (5 bases). CDR3 length equals 11 residues. The V end was cut by 7 bases, the J end by 8 bases, with 11 bases between. Germline CDR1 and CDR2: SNHLY and FYNNEI.

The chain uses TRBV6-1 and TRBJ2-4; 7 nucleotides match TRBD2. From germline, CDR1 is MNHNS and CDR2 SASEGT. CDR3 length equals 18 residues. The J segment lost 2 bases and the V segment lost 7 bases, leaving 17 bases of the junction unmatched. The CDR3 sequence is CASTIRITREGTKNIQYF. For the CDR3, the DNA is TGTGCCAGCACCATACGTATCACCAGGGAGGGAACCAAAAACATTCAGTACTTC.

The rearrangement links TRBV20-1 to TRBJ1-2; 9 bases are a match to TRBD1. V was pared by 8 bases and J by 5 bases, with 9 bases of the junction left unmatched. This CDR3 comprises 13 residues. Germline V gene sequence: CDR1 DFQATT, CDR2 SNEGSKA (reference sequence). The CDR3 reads CSNPGQGLYGYTF. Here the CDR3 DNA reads TGCAGTAACCCGGGACAGGGTTTGTATGGCTACACCTTC.

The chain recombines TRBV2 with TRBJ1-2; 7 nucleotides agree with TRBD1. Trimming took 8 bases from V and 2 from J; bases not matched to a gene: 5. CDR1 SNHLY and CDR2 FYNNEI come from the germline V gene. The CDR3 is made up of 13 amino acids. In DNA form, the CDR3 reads TGTGCCAGCGGGGGGGGACAGAACTATGGCTACACCTTC. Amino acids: CASGGGQNYGYTF.

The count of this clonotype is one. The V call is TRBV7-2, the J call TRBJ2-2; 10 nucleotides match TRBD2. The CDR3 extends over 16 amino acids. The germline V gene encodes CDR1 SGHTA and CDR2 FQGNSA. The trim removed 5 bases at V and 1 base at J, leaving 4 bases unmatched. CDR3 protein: CASSPRTSGNTGELFF. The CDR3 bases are TGTGCCAGCAGCCCTAGGACTAGCGGGAACACCGGGGAGCTGTTTTTT.